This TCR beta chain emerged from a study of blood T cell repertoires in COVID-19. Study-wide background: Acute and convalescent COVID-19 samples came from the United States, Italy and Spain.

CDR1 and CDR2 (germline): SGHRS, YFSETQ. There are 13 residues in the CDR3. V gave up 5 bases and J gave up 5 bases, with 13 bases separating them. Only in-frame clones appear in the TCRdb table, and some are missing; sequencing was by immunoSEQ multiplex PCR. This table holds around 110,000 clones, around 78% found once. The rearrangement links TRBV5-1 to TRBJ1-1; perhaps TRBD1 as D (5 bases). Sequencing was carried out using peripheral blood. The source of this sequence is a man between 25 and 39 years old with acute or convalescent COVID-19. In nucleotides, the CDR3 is TGCGCCAGCAGTATCCAGCCAGGGACTGAAGCTTTCTTT. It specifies CASSIQPGTEAFF.